The 10 T cell receptor beta chains below all came from one sample that was sequenced in a study of blood T cell repertoires in COVID-19. The assay was immunoSEQ multiplex PCR, and TCRdb's table has in-frame clones only and misses some. The table lists around 85,000 clones, roughly nine tenths of them singletons. Source material: peripheral blood. The receptors come from a man aged 55 to 70 with acute or convalescent COVID-19.

This clone appeared a few times. CDR3 amino acids: CASSYGGGRYEQYF. As DNA, the CDR3 is TGTGCCAGCAGTTACGGTGGCGGGCGCTACGAGCAGTACTTC. V gene TRBV6-6 combines with J gene TRBJ2-7; the D gene is possibly TRBD2 (5 bases). Germline assignment: CDR1 MNHNY and CDR2 SVGAGI (reference sequence). V was clipped by 2 bases and J by 3 bases, with 11 bases between them. This CDR3 has 14 residues.

This chain's CDR3 is CSGGSAGGRNEQFF. The DNA for the CDR3 is TGCAGCGGCGGATCAGCGGGGGGGCGCAATGAGCAGTTCTTC. The chain couples TRBV29-1 to TRBJ2-1; 10 bases align to TRBD2. There are 14 residues in the CDR3. J was trimmed by 6 bases and V by 7 bases; bases with no gene match: 9. Germline assignment: CDR1 SQVTM and CDR2 ANQGSEA.

CDR3 sequence: CASSESRKISNQPQHF. CDR3 in DNA: TGTGCCAGCAGTGAATCGCGGAAGATTAGCAATCAGCCCCAGCATTTT. This chain links TRBV2 with TRBJ1-5; the D is unclear. Trimming removed 2 bases at V and 0 bases at J, with 11 bases between. Germline V lookup: CDR1 SNHLY, CDR2 FYNNEI. The CDR3 has 16 amino acids.

The chain uses TRBV12-5 and TRBJ2-6, with D perhaps TRBD2 (6 bases). There are 13 residues in the CDR3. CDR1 is LGHNT, CDR2 FRNRAP, per germline. Trimming left V 11 bases short and J 1 base short, with 9 bases between. The CDR3 DNA reads TGTGCTTCCGGGGGATCTGGGGCCAACGTCCTGACTTTC. Translated: CASGGSGANVLTF.

The V and J genes are TRBV10-3 and TRBJ2-7; TRBD1 agrees at 7 bases. CDR3 length equals 17 residues. Germline V gene lookup returns CDR1 ENHRY and CDR2 SYGVKD. With 5 bases clipped from V and 6 bases from J, the junction kept 19 bases outside the gene matches. The CDR3 sequence is CAISSPPGRDSYGEQYF. The DNA for the CDR3 is TGTGCCATCAGTTCACCCCCCGGCAGGGACAGTTACGGCGAGCAGTACTTC.

This clone has a handful of counts. V usage is TRBV11-2 and J usage is TRBJ2-1, with 15 bases identical to TRBD2. The J segment lost 1 base and the V segment lost 6 bases, leaving 7 bases of the junction unmatched. There are 18 residues in the CDR3. Per the germline V gene, CDR1 is SGHAT and CDR2 is FQNNGV. CDR3 DNA: TGTGCCAGCAGACAAAGGACTAGCGGGGGGGCATCCTACAATGAGCAGTTCTTC. Translating it yields CASRQRTSGGASYNEQFF.

J is TRBJ2-5 and V is TRBV3-1 (or the pseudogene TRBV3-2), with TRBD2 matching 7 bases. Germline V gene sequence: CDR1 LGHDT, CDR2 YNNKEL (reference sequence). The CDR3 is 16 amino acids. V was clipped by 5 bases and J by 2 bases; unmatched bases: 11. CDR3 nucleotides: TGTGCCAGCAGCTCCCGCAGGGAGGGCCCGCAAGAGACCCAGTACTTC. This codes for CASSSRREGPQETQYF.

V usage is TRBV7-9 and J usage is TRBJ2-5; 12 bases line up with TRBD2. CDR1 SEHNR and CDR2 FQNEAQ come from the germline V gene (reference sequence). V gave up 5 bases and J gave up 5 bases; unmatched junction bases: 3. CDR3 size: 14 residues. The CDR3 spells CASSASGGGETQYF. The CDR3 bases are TGTGCCAGCAGCGCTAGCGGGGGGGGTGAGACCCAGTACTTC.

The chain recombines TRBV6-1 with TRBJ1-1, with D maybe TRBD1 (5 bases). Per germline, CDR1 MNHNS and CDR2 SASEGT. The CDR3 loop spans 13 amino acids. V lost 0 bases and J 5 bases, leaving 7 bases between the germline ends. Written as DNA, the CDR3 is TGTGCCAGCAGTGAAGCGGGGGGAACTGAAGCTTTCTTT. It yields the protein CASSEAGGTEAFF.

The rearrangement uses TRBV18 and TRBJ2-4, with D perhaps matching TRBD1 (6 bases). Trimming removed 4 bases from V and 6 bases from J, with 10 bases in between. Germline-derived CDR1 and CDR2 are KGHSH and LQKENI. The CDR3 has 13 amino acids. The CDR3 sequence: CASSLEGGNIQYF. The CDR3 region has the DNA TGTGCCAGCTCACTGGAAGGGGGAAACATTCAGTACTTC.